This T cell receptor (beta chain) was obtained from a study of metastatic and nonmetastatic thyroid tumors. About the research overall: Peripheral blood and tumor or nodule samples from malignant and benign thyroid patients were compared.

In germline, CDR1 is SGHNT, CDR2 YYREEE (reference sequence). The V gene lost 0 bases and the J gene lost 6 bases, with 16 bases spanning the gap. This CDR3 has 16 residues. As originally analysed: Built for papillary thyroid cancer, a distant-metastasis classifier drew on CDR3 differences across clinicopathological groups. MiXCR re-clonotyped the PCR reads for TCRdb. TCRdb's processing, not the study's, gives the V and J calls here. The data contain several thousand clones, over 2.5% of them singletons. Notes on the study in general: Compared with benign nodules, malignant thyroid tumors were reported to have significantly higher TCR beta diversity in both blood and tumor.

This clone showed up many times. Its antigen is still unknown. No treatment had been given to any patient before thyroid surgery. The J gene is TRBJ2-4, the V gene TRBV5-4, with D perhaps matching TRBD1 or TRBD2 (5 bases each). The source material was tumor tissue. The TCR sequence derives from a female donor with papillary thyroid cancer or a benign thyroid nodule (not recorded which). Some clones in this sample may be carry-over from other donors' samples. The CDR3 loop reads CASSLGGRSILNIQYF. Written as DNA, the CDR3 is TGTGCCAGCAGCTTGGGGGGACGTAGCATCTTAAACATTCAGTACTTC.